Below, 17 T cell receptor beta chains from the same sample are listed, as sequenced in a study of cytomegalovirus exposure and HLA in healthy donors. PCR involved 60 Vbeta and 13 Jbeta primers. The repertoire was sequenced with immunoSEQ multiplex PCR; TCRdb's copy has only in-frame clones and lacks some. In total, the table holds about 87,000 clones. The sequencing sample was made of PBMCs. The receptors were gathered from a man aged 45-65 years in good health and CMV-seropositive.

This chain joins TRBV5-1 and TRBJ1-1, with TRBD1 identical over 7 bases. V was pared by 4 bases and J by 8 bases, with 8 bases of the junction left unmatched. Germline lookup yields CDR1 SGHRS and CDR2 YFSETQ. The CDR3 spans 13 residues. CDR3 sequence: CASSSPGQNEAFF. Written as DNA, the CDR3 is TGCGCCAGCAGCAGTCCGGGACAGAACGAAGCTTTCTTT.

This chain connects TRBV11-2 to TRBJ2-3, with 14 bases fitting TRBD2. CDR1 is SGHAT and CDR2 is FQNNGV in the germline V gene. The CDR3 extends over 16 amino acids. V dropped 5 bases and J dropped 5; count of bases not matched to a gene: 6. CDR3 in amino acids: CASSPGLAGGIDTQYF. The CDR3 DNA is TGTGCCAGCAGCCCTGGACTAGCGGGAGGTATAGATACGCAGTATTTT.

The CDR3 reads CASSPPIVGSAEQFF. The CDR3 nucleotides are TGTGCCAGCTCACCACCGATCGTCGGGAGCGCTGAGCAGTTCTTC. The V gene is TRBV18, the J gene TRBJ2-1; possible D gene TRBD2, 6 bases. The CDR3 loop spans 15 amino acids. The germline V gene has CDR1 KGHSH and CDR2 LQKENI. V was clipped by 0 bases and J by 9 bases, with 15 bases between them.

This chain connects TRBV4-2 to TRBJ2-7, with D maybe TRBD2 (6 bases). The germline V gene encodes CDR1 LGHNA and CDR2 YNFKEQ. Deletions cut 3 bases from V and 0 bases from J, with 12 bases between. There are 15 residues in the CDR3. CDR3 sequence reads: CASSQIGTDSYEQYF. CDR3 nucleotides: TGTGCCAGCAGCCAGATCGGGACTGACTCCTACGAGCAGTACTTC.

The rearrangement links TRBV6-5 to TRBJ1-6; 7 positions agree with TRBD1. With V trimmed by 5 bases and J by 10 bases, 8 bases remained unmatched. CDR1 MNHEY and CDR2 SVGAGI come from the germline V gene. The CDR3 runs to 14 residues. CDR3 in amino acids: CASSQGQRVSPLHF. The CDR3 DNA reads TGTGCCAGCAGTCAGGGACAGAGAGTATCACCCCTCCACTTT.

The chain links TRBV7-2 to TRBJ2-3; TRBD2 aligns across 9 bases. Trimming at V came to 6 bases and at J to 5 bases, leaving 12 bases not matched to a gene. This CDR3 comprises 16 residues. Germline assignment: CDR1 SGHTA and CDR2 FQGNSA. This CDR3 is CASRLGAGGAVDTQYF. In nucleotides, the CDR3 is TGTGCCAGCAGACTGGGCGCGGGAGGGGCCGTAGATACGCAGTATTTT.

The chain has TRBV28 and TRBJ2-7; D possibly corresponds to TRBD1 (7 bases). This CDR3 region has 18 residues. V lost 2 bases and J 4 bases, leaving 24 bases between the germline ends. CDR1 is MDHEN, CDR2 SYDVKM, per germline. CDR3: CASSLGLTKSGTAYEQYF. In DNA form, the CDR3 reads TGTGCCAGCAGTTTAGGACTAACTAAATCCGGGACAGCATACGAGCAGTACTTC.

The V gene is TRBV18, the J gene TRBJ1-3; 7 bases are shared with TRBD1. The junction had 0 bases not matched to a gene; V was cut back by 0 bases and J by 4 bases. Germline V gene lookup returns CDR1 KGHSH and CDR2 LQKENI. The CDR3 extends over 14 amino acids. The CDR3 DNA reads TGTGCCAGCTCACCACCGGGACAGGGAAACACCATATATTTT. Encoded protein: CASSPPGQGNTIYF.

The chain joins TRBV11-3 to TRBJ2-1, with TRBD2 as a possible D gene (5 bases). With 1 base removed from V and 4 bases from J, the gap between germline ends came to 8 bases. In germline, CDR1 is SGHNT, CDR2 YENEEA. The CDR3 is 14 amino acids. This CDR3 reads CASSLVGGYNEQFF. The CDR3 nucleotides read TGTGCCAGCAGCTTAGTCGGAGGTTACAATGAGCAGTTCTTC.

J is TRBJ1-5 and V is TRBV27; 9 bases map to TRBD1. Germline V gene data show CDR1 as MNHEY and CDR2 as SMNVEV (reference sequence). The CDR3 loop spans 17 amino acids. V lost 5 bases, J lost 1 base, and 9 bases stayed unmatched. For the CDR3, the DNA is TGTGCCAGCAGTAGGACAGGGGTGGAGGTAAGCAATCAGCCCCAGCATTTT. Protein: CASSRTGVEVSNQPQHF.

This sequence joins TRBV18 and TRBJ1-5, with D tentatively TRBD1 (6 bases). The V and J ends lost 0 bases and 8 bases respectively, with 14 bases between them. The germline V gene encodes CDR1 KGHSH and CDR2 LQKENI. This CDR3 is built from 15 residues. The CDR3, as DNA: TGTGCCAGCTCACCACCGGGGACACCCGGAGAGCCCCAGCATTTT. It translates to CASSPPGTPGEPQHF.

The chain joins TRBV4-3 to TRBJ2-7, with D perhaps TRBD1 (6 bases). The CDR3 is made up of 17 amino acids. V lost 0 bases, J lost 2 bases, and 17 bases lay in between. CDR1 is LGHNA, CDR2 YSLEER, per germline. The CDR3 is CASSQENTGSTTYEQYF. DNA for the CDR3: TGCGCCAGCAGCCAAGAAAATACAGGGTCAACGACCTACGAGCAGTACTTC.

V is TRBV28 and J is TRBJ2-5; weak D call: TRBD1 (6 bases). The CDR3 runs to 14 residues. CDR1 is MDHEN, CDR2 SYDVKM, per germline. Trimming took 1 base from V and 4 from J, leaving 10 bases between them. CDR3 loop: CASSLSQGGETQYF. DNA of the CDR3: TGTGCCAGCAGTTTATCTCAAGGGGGAGAGACCCAGTACTTC.

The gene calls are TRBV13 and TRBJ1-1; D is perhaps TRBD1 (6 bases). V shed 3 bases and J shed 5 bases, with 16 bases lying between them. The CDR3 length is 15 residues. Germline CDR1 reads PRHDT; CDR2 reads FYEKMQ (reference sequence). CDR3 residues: CASSFREGGGTEAFF. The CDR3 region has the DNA TGTGCCAGCAGCTTCCGGGAGGGAGGGGGGACTGAAGCTTTCTTT.

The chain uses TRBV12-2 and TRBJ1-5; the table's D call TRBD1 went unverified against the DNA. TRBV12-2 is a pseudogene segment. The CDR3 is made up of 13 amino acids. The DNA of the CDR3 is TGTGCAAGTCGCTTAGGTCCCCAGGGGCCCCAGCATTTT. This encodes CASRLGPQGPQHF.

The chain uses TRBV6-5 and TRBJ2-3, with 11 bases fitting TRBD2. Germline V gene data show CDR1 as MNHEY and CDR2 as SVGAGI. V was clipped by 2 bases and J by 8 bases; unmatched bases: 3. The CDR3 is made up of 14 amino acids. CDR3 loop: CASSYGTSGSTQYF. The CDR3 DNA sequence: TGTGCCAGCAGTTACGGTACTAGCGGGAGTACGCAGTATTTT.

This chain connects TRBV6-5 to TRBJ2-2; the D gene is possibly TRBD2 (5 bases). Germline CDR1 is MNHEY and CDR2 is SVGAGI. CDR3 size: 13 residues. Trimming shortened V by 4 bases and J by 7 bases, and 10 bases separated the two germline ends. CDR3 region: CASSFGNDGELFF. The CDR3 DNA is TGTGCCAGCAGTTTCGGGAATGACGGGGAGCTGTTTTTT.